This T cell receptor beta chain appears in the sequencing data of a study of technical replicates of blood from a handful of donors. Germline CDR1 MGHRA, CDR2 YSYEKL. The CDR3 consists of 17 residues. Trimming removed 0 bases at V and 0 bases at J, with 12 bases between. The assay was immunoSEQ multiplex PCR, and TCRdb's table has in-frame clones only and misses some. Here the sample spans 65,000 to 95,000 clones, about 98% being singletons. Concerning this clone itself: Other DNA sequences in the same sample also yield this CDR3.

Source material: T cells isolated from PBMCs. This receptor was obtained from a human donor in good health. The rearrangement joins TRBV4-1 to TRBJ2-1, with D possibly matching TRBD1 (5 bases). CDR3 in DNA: TGCGCCAGCAGCCAAGACAGGGCCAGGAGCTCCTACAATGAGCAGTTCTTC. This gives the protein CASSQDRARSSYNEQFF.